These T cell receptor beta chains were read from a single sample in a study of control samples from healthy donors and cancer patients. Assay: immunoSEQ multiplex PCR; the TCRdb copy retains only in-frame clones and omits some. The sample contains roughly 98,000 clones, approximately 95% of which appear only once. Material for sequencing was blood. The source is a man aged 18-30 years in good health. The CDR3 runs from the conserved cysteine through the conserved F or W. Fields, in order: CDR3 protein, CDR3 DNA, clone size, D gene, V gene, J gene. A D gene is named only where the DNA matches it firmly. A row's size may be missing; if present it is once, few, many or a size class.

CDR3 protein: CATTGGGSTAFF
CDR3 DNA: TGTGCCACCACCGGGGGTGGTTCCACGGCTTTCTTT
clone size: .
D gene: .
V gene: TRBV6-5
J gene: TRBJ1-1

CDR3 protein: CASSLDRGALGTEAFF
CDR3 DNA: TGTGCCAGCAGCCTAGACAGGGGCGCTTTGGGCACTGAAGCTTTCTTT
clone size: once
D gene: TRBD1
V gene: TRBV7-6
J gene: TRBJ1-1

CDR3 protein: CASSIGPMNTEAFF
CDR3 DNA: TGTGCCAGTAGTATCGGACCCATGAACACTGAAGCTTTCTTT
clone size: .
D gene: .
V gene: TRBV19
J gene: TRBJ1-1

CDR3 protein: CASSAVGGGYGYTF
CDR3 DNA: TGTGCCAGCAGTGCGGTCGGAGGGGGCTATGGCTACACCTTC
clone size: .
D gene: .
V gene: TRBV6-4
J gene: TRBJ1-2

CDR3 protein: CAWSVRTAVGEKLFF
CDR3 DNA: TGTGCCTGGAGTGTTCGGACGGCTGTGGGGGAAAAACTGTTTTTT
clone size: .
D gene: .
V gene: TRBV30
J gene: TRBJ1-4

CDR3 protein: CASSLAGGETQYF
CDR3 DNA: TGTGCCAGCAGCTTGGCAGGGGGAGAGACCCAGTACTTC
clone size: once
D gene: TRBD1
V gene: TRBV5-6
J gene: TRBJ2-5

CDR3 protein: CASSLGTNSEAFF
CDR3 DNA: TGCGCCAGCAGCTTGGGGACAAACTCTGAAGCTTTCTTT
clone size: .
D gene: .
V gene: TRBV5-1
J gene: TRBJ1-1

CDR3 protein: CASKNLGTPPRGTEAFF
CDR3 DNA: TGTGCCAGTAAAAACTTAGGGACTCCCCCAAGGGGCACTGAAGCTTTCTTT
clone size: .
D gene: .
V gene: TRBV19
J gene: TRBJ1-1

CDR3 protein: CASSFYGEYYEQYF
CDR3 DNA: TGTGCCAGCAGCTTCTACGGCGAGTACTACGAGCAGTACTTC
clone size: .
D gene: .
V gene: TRBV5-4
J gene: TRBJ2-7

CDR3 protein: CASSRFFPF
CDR3 DNA: TGTGCCAGCAGCAGGTTTTTCCCATTT
clone size: once
D gene: .
V gene: TRBV21-1
J gene: TRBJ1-1

CDR3 protein: CASSASGIKGEQYF
CDR3 DNA: TGCGCCAGCAGCGCTAGCGGGATAAAAGGTGAGCAGTACTTC
clone size: .
D gene: TRBD2
V gene: TRBV5-1
J gene: TRBJ2-7

CDR3 protein: CASVRPWNGEAFF
CDR3 DNA: TGTGCCAGCGTCCGGCCCTGGAACGGTGAAGCTTTCTTT
clone size: .
D gene: .
V gene: TRBV12-3/TRBV12-4
J gene: TRBJ1-1

CDR3 protein: CASGLVGQSLEDF
CDR3 DNA: TGTGCCAGCGGCCTTGTAGGACAGAGCTTAGAGGACTTC
clone size: .
D gene: .
V gene: TRBV7-9
J gene: TRBJ2-7

CDR3 protein: CASSSGRNTEAFF
CDR3 DNA: TGTGCCAGCAGCTCAGGACGGAACACTGAAGCTTTCTTT
clone size: .
D gene: .
V gene: TRBV13
J gene: TRBJ1-1

CDR3 protein: CSVRTGDNEKLFF
CDR3 DNA: TGCAGCGTTCGGACAGGGGATAATGAAAAACTGTTTTTT
clone size: .
D gene: TRBD1
V gene: TRBV29-1
J gene: TRBJ1-4

CDR3 protein: CATQGQGVNTGELFF
CDR3 DNA: TGTGCCACCCAGGGACAGGGGGTTAACACCGGGGAGCTGTTTTTT
clone size: .
D gene: TRBD1
V gene: TRBV27
J gene: TRBJ2-2

CDR3 protein: CASSQVLRQGAGGYTF
CDR3 DNA: TGCGCCAGCAGCCAAGTCCTCCGACAGGGGGCAGGTGGCTACACCTTC
clone size: few
D gene: TRBD1
V gene: TRBV4-1
J gene: TRBJ1-2

CDR3 protein: CASSPRGYRGPLSTDTQYF
CDR3 DNA: TGTGCCAGCAGCCCCCGGGGGTATCGGGGGCCCCTTAGCACAGATACGCAGTATTTT
clone size: few
D gene: .
V gene: TRBV3-1/TRBV3-2
J gene: TRBJ2-3

CDR3 protein: CAISPRTGNSGANVLTF
CDR3 DNA: TGTGCCATCAGTCCCCGAACAGGCAACTCTGGGGCCAACGTCCTGACTTTC
clone size: .
D gene: .
V gene: TRBV10-3
J gene: TRBJ2-6

CDR3 protein: CASSQAGFPSFNEKLFF
CDR3 DNA: TGCGCCAGCAGCCAAGCGGGGTTCCCAAGTTTTAATGAAAAACTGTTTTTT
clone size: .
D gene: .
V gene: TRBV4-1
J gene: TRBJ1-4

CDR3 protein: CASSLHWTGEETQYF
CDR3 DNA: TGTGCCAGCAGCTTACATTGGACGGGTGAAGAGACCCAGTACTTC
clone size: .
D gene: .
V gene: TRBV11-2
J gene: TRBJ2-5

CDR3 protein: CASSPGLYEQFF
CDR3 DNA: TGTGCCAGCAGCCCAGGACTATATGAGCAGTTCTTC
clone size: .
D gene: .
V gene: TRBV6-5
J gene: TRBJ2-1

CDR3 protein: CASSLVGGRETQYF
CDR3 DNA: TGCGCCAGCAGCTTGGTCGGGGGCAGAGAGACCCAGTACTTC
clone size: .
D gene: .
V gene: TRBV5-1
J gene: TRBJ2-5

CDR3 protein: CASSLDRDRGLTF
CDR3 DNA: TGTGCCAGCAGCTTAGATCGGGACAGGGGGCTAACCTTC
clone size: .
D gene: TRBD1
V gene: TRBV11-2
J gene: TRBJ1-2

CDR3 protein: CASSQDEFRELFF
CDR3 DNA: TGCGCCAGCAGCCAAGATGAGTTCCGGGAGCTGTTTTTT
clone size: .
D gene: .
V gene: TRBV4-3
J gene: TRBJ2-2

CDR3 protein: CASSEFVIGEQYF
CDR3 DNA: TGCGCCAGCAGTGAGTTCGTAATCGGGGAGCAGTACTTC
clone size: .
D gene: .
V gene: TRBV10-2
J gene: TRBJ2-7

CDR3 protein: CASSYSKSGSSGNTIYF
CDR3 DNA: TGTGCCAGCAGTTACTCGAAATCGGGGAGCTCTGGAAACACCATATATTTT
clone size: .
D gene: .
V gene: TRBV6-2/TRBV6-3
J gene: TRBJ1-3

CDR3 protein: CASRGYQETQYF
CDR3 DNA: TGTGCCAGCAGGGGGTACCAAGAGACCCAGTACTTC
clone size: .
D gene: .
V gene: TRBV25-1
J gene: TRBJ2-5

CDR3 protein: CASSPGPRETQYF
CDR3 DNA: TGTGCCAGCAGCCCGGGCCCTAGGGAGACCCAGTACTTC
clone size: .
D gene: .
V gene: TRBV5-4
J gene: TRBJ2-5

CDR3 protein: CASSYSGTVSYEQYF
CDR3 DNA: TGCGCCAGCAGCTATTCCGGGACAGTCTCCTACGAGCAGTACTTC
clone size: .
D gene: TRBD1
V gene: TRBV5-1
J gene: TRBJ2-7

CDR3 protein: CASSRDRGTDTQYF
CDR3 DNA: TGTGCCAGCAGCCGGGACAGGGGCACAGATACGCAGTATTTT
clone size: .
D gene: TRBD1
V gene: TRBV6-6
J gene: TRBJ2-3

CDR3 protein: CASSLRYGVAETQYF
CDR3 DNA: TGTGCCAGCAGTTTACGATACGGTGTTGCAGAGACCCAGTACTTC
clone size: .
D gene: .
V gene: TRBV27
J gene: TRBJ2-5

CDR3 protein: CASSLRTGGQEKLFF
CDR3 DNA: TGTGCCAGCAGTCTTCGGACAGGGGGCCAAGAAAAACTGTTTTTT
clone size: .
D gene: TRBD1
V gene: TRBV6-2/TRBV6-3
J gene: TRBJ1-4

CDR3 protein: CASSSPGPEAKNIQYF
CDR3 DNA: TGTGCCAGTAGTAGTCCCGGCCCCGAGGCCAAAAACATTCAGTACTTC
clone size: .
D gene: .
V gene: TRBV19
J gene: TRBJ2-4

CDR3 protein: CASSETTGFPIYF
CDR3 DNA: TGTGCCAGCAGTGAAACAACAGGGTTCCCCATATATTTT
clone size: once
D gene: .
V gene: TRBV2
J gene: TRBJ1-3

CDR3 protein: CASRQTGVTEAFF
CDR3 DNA: TGTGCCAGCAGACAAACAGGGGTGACTGAAGCTTTCTTT
clone size: .
D gene: TRBD1
V gene: TRBV27
J gene: TRBJ1-1

CDR3 protein: CAFLRSDGYTF
CDR3 DNA: TGTGCCTTCTTACGATCAGATGGCTACACCTTC
clone size: .
D gene: .
V gene: TRBV30
J gene: TRBJ1-2

CDR3 protein: CASSQGGDGYTF
CDR3 DNA: TGCGCCAGCAGCCAAGGGGGGGATGGCTACACCTTC
clone size: .
D gene: .
V gene: TRBV4-3
J gene: TRBJ1-2

CDR3 protein: CASSRQGSNQPQHF
CDR3 DNA: TGTGCCAGCAGCCGACAGGGCAGCAATCAGCCCCAGCATTTT
clone size: .
D gene: TRBD1
V gene: TRBV9
J gene: TRBJ1-5

CDR3 protein: CASSQRPETQYF
CDR3 DNA: TGCGCCAGCAGCCAACGACCAGAGACCCAGTACTTC
clone size: .
D gene: .
V gene: TRBV4-1
J gene: TRBJ2-5

CDR3 protein: CASSWGTGTNSPLHF
CDR3 DNA: TGCGCCAGCAGCTGGGGGACAGGGACCAATTCACCCCTCCACTTT
clone size: .
D gene: TRBD1
V gene: TRBV5-1
J gene: TRBJ1-6

CDR3 protein: CASSSDEGFGSYEQYF
CDR3 DNA: TGTGCCAGCAGCTCCGACGAGGGGTTCGGGTCCTACGAGCAGTACTTC
clone size: once
D gene: .
V gene: TRBV7-9
J gene: TRBJ2-7